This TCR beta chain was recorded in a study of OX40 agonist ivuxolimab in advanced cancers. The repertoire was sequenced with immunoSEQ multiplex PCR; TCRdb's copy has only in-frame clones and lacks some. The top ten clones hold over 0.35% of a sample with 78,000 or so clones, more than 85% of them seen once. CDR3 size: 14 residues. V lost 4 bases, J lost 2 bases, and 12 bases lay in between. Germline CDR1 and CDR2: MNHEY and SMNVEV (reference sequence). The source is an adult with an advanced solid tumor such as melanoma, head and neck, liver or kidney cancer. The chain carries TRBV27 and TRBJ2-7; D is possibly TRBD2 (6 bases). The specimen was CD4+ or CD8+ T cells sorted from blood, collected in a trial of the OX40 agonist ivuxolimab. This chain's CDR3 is CASSSGGIPYEQYF. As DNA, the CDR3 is TGTGCCAGCAGTTCGGGCGGGATCCCCTACGAGCAGTACTTC.